These 18 T cell receptor beta chains share one sample of origin, sequenced in a study of OX40 agonist ivuxolimab in advanced cancers. TCRdb keeps only in-frame clones here, not all; method: immunoSEQ multiplex PCR. The table has 75,000 to 100,000 clones, approximately 80% seen once; the top ten hold 5.5%. The material was CD4+ or CD8+ T cells sorted from blood, obtained in a trial of the OX40 agonist ivuxolimab. All receptors come from an adult with an advanced solid tumor such as melanoma, head and neck, liver or kidney cancer.

V is TRBV18 and J is TRBJ2-3; TRBD2 matches at 8 bases. The CDR3 loop spans 15 amino acids. The V gene end was trimmed by 2 bases and the J gene end by 2 bases; junction bases not matched to a gene: 3. Germline V gene data show CDR1 as KGHSH and CDR2 as LQKENI. Here the CDR3 reads CASSPYGGDTDTQYF. In DNA form, the CDR3 reads TGTGCCAGCTCACCATACGGGGGGGACACAGATACGCAGTATTTT.

The chain recombines TRBV2 with TRBJ2-7, with 8 bases that match TRBD2. Germline V CDR1 and CDR2: SNHLY, FYNNEI. The CDR3 is 15 residues long. V dropped 4 bases and J dropped 0; count of bases not matched to a gene: 5. Here the CDR3 DNA reads TGTGCCAGCAGTGTGCGGGGGGACTTCTCCTACGAGCAGTACTTC. This sequence encodes CASSVRGDFSYEQYF.

The V gene is TRBV4-3, the J gene TRBJ2-1; D call uncertain. V lost 0 bases and J lost 4, with 13 bases in between. The CDR3 is made up of 16 amino acids. Germline V gene lookup returns CDR1 LGHNA and CDR2 YSLEER. The CDR3 region has the DNA TGCGCCAGCAGCCAAGATTTCCCAGGCGAATACAATGAGCAGTTCTTC. This sequence encodes CASSQDFPGEYNEQFF.

This clone was seen only a few times. J is TRBJ2-6 and V is TRBV10-3; D is possibly TRBD1 (5 bases). Per the germline V gene, CDR1 is ENHRY and CDR2 is SYGVKD. Deletions cut 4 bases from V and 2 bases from J, with 6 bases between. The CDR3 is 14 amino acids. The CDR3 DNA sequence: TGTGCCATCAGTGCAGGGACTGGGGCCAACGTCCTGACTTTC. As protein: CAISAGTGANVLTF.

The chain is built from TRBV6-1 and TRBJ1-6, with a tentative D call TRBD1 (5 bases). The CDR3 runs 16 residues. V lost 4 bases and J 3 bases, leaving 13 bases between the germline ends. The V gene's germline CDR1 is MNHNS and CDR2 SASEGT. The CDR3 nucleotides are TGTGCCAGCAGTGTTCCTCTTCAGGGCTATAATTCACCCCTCCACTTT. Translating it yields CASSVPLQGYNSPLHF.

The chain has TRBV4-1 and TRBJ2-1, with D uncertain. Germline CDR1 MGHRA, CDR2 YSYEKL. The V end was cut by 5 bases, the J end by 6 bases, with 11 bases between. This CDR3 spans 13 amino acids. The CDR3 region is CASSWVLGNEQFF. Here the CDR3 DNA reads TGCGCCAGCAGCTGGGTTCTAGGCAATGAGCAGTTCTTC.

The rearrangement joins TRBV9 to TRBJ2-1; 11 bases agree with TRBD2. Losses at the gene ends were 4 bases for V and 9 bases for J; bases not matched to a gene: 9. CDR1 and CDR2 from the germline V gene are SGDLS and YYNGEE. The CDR3 extends over 15 amino acids. CDR3 in DNA: TGTGCCAGCAGCCTTAGCGGGGGGGGCGGCAGTGAGCAGTTCTTC. It translates to CASSLSGGGGSEQFF.

The chain uses TRBV19 and TRBJ1-2; unclear D gene. V was clipped by 4 bases and J by 4 bases, with 16 bases between them. Germline CDR1 and CDR2: LNHDA and SQIVND (reference sequence). The CDR3 contains 15 residues. The chain's CDR3 is CASSTNAGGTYGYTF. CDR3 sequence (DNA): TGTGCCAGTAGTACAAACGCGGGCGGAACCTATGGCTACACCTTC.

This chain links TRBV5-1 with TRBJ1-2; D is unresolved. The CDR3 runs to 16 residues. Between the trimmed V and J ends, which lost 0 bases and 0 bases, there was a span of 12 bases. Germline loops: CDR1 SGHRS, CDR2 YFSETQ. For the CDR3, the DNA is TGCGCCAGCAGCTTGGGGACGGCGACTCCTAACTATGGCTACACCTTC. Its translation is CASSLGTATPNYGYTF.

The chain employs TRBV10-3 and TRBJ1-3, with TRBD1 matching over 9 bases. V lost 6 bases, J lost 0 bases, and 3 bases stayed unmatched. The CDR3 loop spans 15 amino acids. CDR1 and CDR2 (germline): ENHRY, SYGVKD. The CDR3 sequence is CAIRQGAVSGNTIYF. The CDR3, as DNA: TGTGCCATCAGACAGGGGGCTGTCTCTGGAAACACCATATATTTT.

The genes are TRBV10-3 and TRBJ2-1; 10 bases fit TRBD2. This CDR3 is built from 13 residues. J lost 8 bases, V lost 5 bases, and 3 bases had no gene match. The germline V gene encodes CDR1 ENHRY and CDR2 SYGVKD. CDR3 nucleotide sequence: TGTGCCATCAGTCGAGCGGGGGGGGATGAGCAGTTCTTC. It translates to CAISRAGGDEQFF.

The table lists this clone with a count of one. The CDR3 nucleotides are TGTGCCAGCAGTGCAGCGGGATGGAGAGATACGCAGTATTTT. Translated: CASSAAGWRDTQYF. V is TRBV2 and J is TRBJ2-3, with TRBD2 matching over 7 bases. Losses at the gene ends were 4 bases for V and 5 bases for J; bases not matched to a gene: 6. The length of the CDR3 is 14 residues. Germline V gene sequence: CDR1 SNHLY, CDR2 FYNNEI.

The chain joins TRBV19 to TRBJ1-2; possible D gene TRBD1, 5 bases. Germline V CDR1 and CDR2: LNHDA, SQIVND (reference sequence). The CDR3 runs to 14 residues. CDR3 in DNA: TGTGCTACGCACTCGATGCCCCAGGGCTATGGCTACACCTTC. Translation gives CATHSMPQGYGYTF.

V and J are TRBV7-3 and TRBJ2-1, with D possibly TRBD2 on 6 matching bases. Germline V gene lookup returns CDR1 SGHTA and CDR2 FQGTGA. The length of the CDR3 is 15 residues. V dropped 8 bases and J dropped 6 bases, with 20 bases sitting between them. Written as DNA, the CDR3 is TGTGCCAGCCGCGCCGGGGGAGACCTGCGCAATGAGCAGTTCTTC. Its protein is CASRAGGDLRNEQFF.

The J gene is TRBJ2-7, the V gene TRBV10-1, with D perhaps TRBD2 (5 bases). This CDR3 spans 13 amino acids. Germline V lookup: CDR1 WNHNN, CDR2 SYGVQD (reference sequence). V lost 5 bases to trimming and J lost 0 bases, with 8 bases between them. Here the CDR3 DNA reads TGCGCCAGCAGTAGGACTGTCTCCTACGAGCAGTACTTC. It translates to CASSRTVSYEQYF.

The chain recombines TRBV29-1 with TRBJ2-5, with TRBD1 matching over 9 bases. The V gene's germline CDR1 is SQVTM and CDR2 ANQGSEA. This CDR3 is built from 12 residues. Trimming took 4 bases from V and 5 from J; bases not matched to a gene: 2. CDR3 protein: CSVAGTGETQYF. CDR3 in DNA: TGCAGCGTTGCCGGGACAGGGGAGACCCAGTACTTC.

CDR3: CSVASSYNEQFF. For the CDR3, the DNA is TGCAGCGTTGCGAGCTCCTACAATGAGCAGTTCTTC. The gene calls are TRBV29-1 and TRBJ2-1; D remains ambiguous. The germline gives CDR1 SQVTM, CDR2 ANQGSEA. Between the trimmed V and J ends, which lost 4 bases and 0 bases, there was a span of 4 bases. CDR3 length: 12 amino acids.

This clone has only one observation. DNA for the CDR3: TGCGCCAGCAGCTTGATCCGACAGGAGACTGAAGCTTTCTTT. Encoded protein: CASSLIRQETEAFF. This chain uses TRBV5-1 with TRBJ1-1; D perhaps matches TRBD1 (6 bases). The CDR3 totals 14 residues. Trimming took off 1 base at V and 5 bases at J, with 12 bases between the two ends. Germline CDR1 SGHRS, CDR2 YFSETQ.